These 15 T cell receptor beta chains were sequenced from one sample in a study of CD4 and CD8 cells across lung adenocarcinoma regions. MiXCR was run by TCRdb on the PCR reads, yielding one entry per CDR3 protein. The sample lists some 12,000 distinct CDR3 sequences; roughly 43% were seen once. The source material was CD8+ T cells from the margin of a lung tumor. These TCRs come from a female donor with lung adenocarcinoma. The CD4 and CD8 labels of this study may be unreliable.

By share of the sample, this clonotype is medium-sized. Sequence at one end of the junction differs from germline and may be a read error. CDR3 protein: CAVTDSDNEQFF. Written as DNA, the CDR3 is TGTGCCGTCACGGACTCCGACAATGAGCAGTTCTTC. The chain employs TRBV10-3 and TRBJ2-1; D might be TRBD2 (5 bases). The CDR3 contains 12 residues. Germline assignment: CDR1 ENHRY and CDR2 SYGVKD.

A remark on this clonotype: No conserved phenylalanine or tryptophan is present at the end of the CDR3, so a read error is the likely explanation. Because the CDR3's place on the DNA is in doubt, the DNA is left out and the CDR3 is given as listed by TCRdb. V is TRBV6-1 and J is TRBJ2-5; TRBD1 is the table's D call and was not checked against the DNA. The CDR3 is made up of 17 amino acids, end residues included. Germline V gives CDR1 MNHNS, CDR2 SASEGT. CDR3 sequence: CASSDTRGPVDQETQFL.

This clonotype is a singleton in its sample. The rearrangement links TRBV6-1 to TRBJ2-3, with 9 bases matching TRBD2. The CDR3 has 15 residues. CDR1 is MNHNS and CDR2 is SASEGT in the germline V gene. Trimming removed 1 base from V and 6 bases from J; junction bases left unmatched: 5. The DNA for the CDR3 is TGTGCCAGCAGTGAAGGACTAGCGGCCAGGGATACGCAGTATTTT. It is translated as CASSEGLAARDTQYF.

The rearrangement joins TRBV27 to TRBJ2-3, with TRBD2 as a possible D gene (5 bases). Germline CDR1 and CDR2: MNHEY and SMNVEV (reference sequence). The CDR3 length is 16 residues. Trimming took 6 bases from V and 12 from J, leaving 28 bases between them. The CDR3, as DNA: TGTGCCAGCAGGGTCCACCAGGCAGCTAGCACAGAGACCCAGTATTTT. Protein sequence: CASRVHQAASTETQYF.

CDR3 in DNA: TGTGCCACCGAGGCGCCGAACTCCTACGAGCAGTACTTC. Amino acid sequence: CATEAPNSYEQYF. The chain recombines TRBV10-3 with TRBJ2-1; no clear D. The DNA matches TRBJ2-7 better at its end, which makes the J call doubtful. CDR1 is ENHRY and CDR2 is SYGVKD in the germline V gene. This CDR3 region has 13 residues.

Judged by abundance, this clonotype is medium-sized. The CDR3 loop reads CASSKGTGRGETQYF. CDR3 nucleotide sequence: TGTGCCAGCAGCAAAGGGACAGGGAGGGGAGAGACCCAGTACTTC. V and J are TRBV6-1 and TRBJ2-5, with 9 bases matching TRBD1. V was clipped by 6 bases and J by 4 bases; unmatched bases: 9. The CDR3 runs to 15 residues. Germline V gene data show CDR1 as MNHNS and CDR2 as SASEGT.

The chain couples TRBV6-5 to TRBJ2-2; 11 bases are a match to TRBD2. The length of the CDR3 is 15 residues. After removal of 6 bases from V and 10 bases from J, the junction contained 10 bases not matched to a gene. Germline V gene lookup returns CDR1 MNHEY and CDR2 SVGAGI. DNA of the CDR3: TGTGCCAGCAGATTCTCCGGGACTAGCGGCGAGGAGCTGTTTTTT. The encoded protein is CASRFSGTSGEELFF.

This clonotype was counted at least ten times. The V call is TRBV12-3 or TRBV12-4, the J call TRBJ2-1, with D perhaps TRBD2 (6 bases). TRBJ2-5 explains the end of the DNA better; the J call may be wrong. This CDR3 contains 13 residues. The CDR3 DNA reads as TGTGCCAGCAGTCAAAGACGGGGGGAGACCCAGTACTTC. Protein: CASSQRRGETQYF.

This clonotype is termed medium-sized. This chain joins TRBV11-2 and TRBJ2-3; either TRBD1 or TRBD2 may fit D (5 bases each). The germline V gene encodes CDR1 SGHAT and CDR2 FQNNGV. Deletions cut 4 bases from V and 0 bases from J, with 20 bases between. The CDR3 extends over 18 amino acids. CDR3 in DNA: TGTGCCAGCAGCTCTACTTCGGGATTTTCAGGGAGCACAGATACGCAGTATTTT. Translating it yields CASSSTSGFSGSTDTQYF.

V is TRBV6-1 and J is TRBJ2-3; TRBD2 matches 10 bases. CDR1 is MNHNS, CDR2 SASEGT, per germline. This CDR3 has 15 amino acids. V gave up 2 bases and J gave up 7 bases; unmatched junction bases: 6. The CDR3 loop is CASSETSGAKNTQYF. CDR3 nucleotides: TGTGCCAGCAGTGAAACTAGCGGGGCCAAAAATACGCAGTATTTT.

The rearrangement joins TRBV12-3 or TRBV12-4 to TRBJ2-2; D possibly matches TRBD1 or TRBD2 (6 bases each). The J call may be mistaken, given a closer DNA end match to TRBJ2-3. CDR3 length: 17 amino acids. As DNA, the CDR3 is TGTGCCAGCAGTTACGATAGGGGGGTGGTGAACACCGATACGCAGTATTTT. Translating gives CASSYDRGVVNTDTQYF.

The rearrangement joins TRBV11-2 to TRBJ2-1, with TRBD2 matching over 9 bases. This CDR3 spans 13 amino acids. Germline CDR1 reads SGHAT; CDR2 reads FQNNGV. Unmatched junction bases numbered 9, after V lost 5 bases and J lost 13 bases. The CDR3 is CASSGLAQETQFF. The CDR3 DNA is TGTGCCAGCAGCGGACTAGCGCAAGAGACCCAGTTCTTC. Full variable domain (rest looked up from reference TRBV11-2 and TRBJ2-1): EAGVAQSPRYKIIEKRQSVAFWCNPISGHATLYWYQQILGQGPKLLIQFQNNGVVDDSQLPKDRFSAERLKGVDSTLKIQPAKLEDSAVYLCASSGLAQETQFFGPGTRLTVL.

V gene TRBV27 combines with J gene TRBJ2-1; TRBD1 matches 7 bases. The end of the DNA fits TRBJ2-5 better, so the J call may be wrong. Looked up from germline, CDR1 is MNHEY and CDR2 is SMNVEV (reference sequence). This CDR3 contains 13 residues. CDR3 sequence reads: CASRRQGLETQYF. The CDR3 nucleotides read TGTGCCAGCAGACGACAGGGTTTGGAGACCCAGTACTTC.

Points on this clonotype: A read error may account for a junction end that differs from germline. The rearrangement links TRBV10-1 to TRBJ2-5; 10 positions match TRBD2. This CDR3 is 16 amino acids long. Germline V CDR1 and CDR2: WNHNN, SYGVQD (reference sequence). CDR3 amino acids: CASSESIAGGKETQYF. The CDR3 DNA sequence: TGCGCCAGCAGTGAGTCAATAGCGGGGGGTAAAGAGACGCAGTACTTC.

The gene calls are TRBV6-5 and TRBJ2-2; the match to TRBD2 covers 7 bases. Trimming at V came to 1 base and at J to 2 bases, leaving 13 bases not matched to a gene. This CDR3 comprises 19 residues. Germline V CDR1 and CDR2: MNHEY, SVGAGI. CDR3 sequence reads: CASSYFISQGLPNTGELFF. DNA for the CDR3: TGTGCCAGCAGTTACTTCATATCGCAGGGACTACCTAACACCGGGGAGCTGTTTTTT.